The 12 T cell receptor beta chains listed next were all sequenced from one sample in a study of PD-1 blockade in classical Hodgkin lymphoma. The protocol was immunoSEQ multiplex PCR, while the TCRdb copy is restricted to in-frame clones and leaves out a portion. The table includes tens of thousands of clones, roughly three quarters detected once. The time point was: cycle 4 day 1 (C4D1), after less than seven weeks of nivolumab. Each of the patients experienced relapse following autologous stem cell transplantation, and their brentuximab vedotin exposure differed. The sample in question was peripheral blood mononuclear cells (PBMCs), obtained before the fourth cycle of nivolumab. The receptors were gathered from a human donor with classical Hodgkin lymphoma.

The J gene is TRBJ1-4, the V gene TRBV7-9; TRBD1 agrees at 7 bases. The CDR3 loop spans 16 amino acids. Trimming took 3 bases from V and 4 from J; bases not matched to a gene: 8. Germline V gene lookup returns CDR1 SEHNR and CDR2 FQNEAQ (reference sequence). The CDR3 region has the DNA TGTGCCAGCAGCTTGATTGGGACAGAAAATAATGAAAAACTGTTTTTT. Its translation: CASSLIGTENNEKLFF.

The CDR3 loop reads CAWSVPGGSQETQYF. CDR3 in DNA: TGTGCCTGGAGTGTGCCGGGGGGGAGTCAAGAGACCCAGTACTTC. The gene calls are TRBV30 and TRBJ2-5; 8 bases are shared with TRBD2. CDR1 is GTSNPN, CDR2 SVGIG, per germline (reference sequence). CDR3 size: 15 residues. Trimming at V came to 0 bases and at J to 2 bases, leaving 5 bases not matched to a gene.

The chain recombines TRBV19 with TRBJ1-2; maybe TRBD1 (6 bases). CDR1 is LNHDA and CDR2 is SQIVND in the germline V gene (reference sequence). The CDR3 extends over 16 amino acids. V was shortened by 2 bases and J by 3 bases, with 16 bases between the two germline ends. The CDR3 loop reads CASSIKAGAADYGYTF. The DNA of the CDR3 is TGTGCCAGTAGTATAAAGGCGGGGGCGGCAGACTATGGCTACACCTTC.

The chain is built from TRBV5-1 and TRBJ1-2; 8 bases are shared with TRBD1. The CDR3 runs 13 residues. V lost 5 bases and J lost 6; bases outside the gene matches: 6. Germline CDR1 is SGHRS and CDR2 is YFSETQ. CDR3 bases: TGCGCCAGCAGAAAGGACAGGGTGGATGGCTACACCTTC. This encodes CASRKDRVDGYTF.

The chain couples TRBV6-1 to TRBJ1-2; D is uncertain. CDR1 is MNHNS, CDR2 SASEGT, per germline. Trimming removed 3 bases at V and 5 bases at J, with 10 bases between. The length of the CDR3 is 13 residues. The CDR3: CASSELRQYGYTF. As DNA, the CDR3 is TGTGCCAGCAGTGAGTTACGACAATATGGCTACACCTTC.

The chain joins TRBV4-1 to TRBJ1-1; 7 bases agree with TRBD1. The trim removed 1 base at V and 5 bases at J, leaving 7 bases unmatched. This CDR3 has 15 residues. From germline, CDR1 is MGHRA and CDR2 YSYEKL. This chain's CDR3 is CASSQGPGGGTEAFF. The CDR3 DNA reads as TGCGCCAGCAGCCAAGGGCCAGGGGGAGGGACTGAAGCTTTCTTT.

This chain uses TRBV29-1 with TRBJ1-2; D is unresolved. The germline V and J ends were trimmed by 3 bases and 1 base, with 9 bases remaining between them. Looked up from germline, CDR1 is SQVTM and CDR2 is ANQGSEA. The CDR3 sequence is 13 residues long. This chain's CDR3 is CSVEAGINYGYTF. In DNA form, the CDR3 reads TGCAGCGTTGAGGCCGGGATTAACTATGGCTACACCTTC.

This clone was seen a few times. The CDR3 DNA reads as TGTGCCAGCAGCGTAGCAGGTCAGGGCCTTGGCTACACCTTC. This translates into CASSVAGQGLGYTF. The genes are TRBV9 and TRBJ1-2; the D gene is possibly TRBD1 (5 bases). The CDR3 totals 14 residues. The germline CDR1 and CDR2 sequences are SGDLS and YYNGEE. The V end lost 0 bases, the J end lost 7 bases, and 13 bases lay between the germline ends.

The chain employs TRBV19 and TRBJ2-7; D unclear. This CDR3 spans 13 amino acids. CDR1 and CDR2 (germline): LNHDA, SQIVND (reference sequence). V lost 8 bases and J lost 2, with 13 bases in between. In nucleotides, the CDR3 is TGTGCCAGTTCAGAACCGGAGACCTACGAGCAGTACTTC. Translated: CASSEPETYEQYF.

This chain links TRBV9 with TRBJ2-5; 13 bases align to TRBD2. Germline CDR1 is SGDLS and CDR2 is YYNGEE. CDR3 size: 16 residues. V trimming: 4 bases; J trimming: 6 bases; junction bases outside the gene matches: 9. The CDR3 region is CASSTGLAGDAKTQYF. In DNA, the CDR3 is TGTGCCAGCAGCACCGGACTAGCGGGAGACGCGAAGACCCAGTACTTC.

The chain links TRBV27 to TRBJ2-4; no clear D. This CDR3 is built from 14 residues. Germline lookup yields CDR1 MNHEY and CDR2 SMNVEV (reference sequence). The V end lost 4 bases, the J end lost 0 bases, and 7 bases lay between the germline ends. CDR3 in DNA: TGTGCCAGCAGTTCACATGTAGCCAAAAACATTCAGTACTTC. Translating gives CASSSHVAKNIQYF.

V is TRBV7-8 and J is TRBJ2-7; TRBD2 matches at 8 bases. The ends lost 2 bases at V and 3 bases at J; junction bases unmatched: 3. The CDR3 contains 14 residues. Germline V gene lookup returns CDR1 SGHVS and CDR2 FQNEAQ. The CDR3 region is CASSLIGGGYEQYF. In nucleotides, the CDR3 is TGTGCCAGCAGCTTAATCGGGGGGGGCTACGAGCAGTACTTC.